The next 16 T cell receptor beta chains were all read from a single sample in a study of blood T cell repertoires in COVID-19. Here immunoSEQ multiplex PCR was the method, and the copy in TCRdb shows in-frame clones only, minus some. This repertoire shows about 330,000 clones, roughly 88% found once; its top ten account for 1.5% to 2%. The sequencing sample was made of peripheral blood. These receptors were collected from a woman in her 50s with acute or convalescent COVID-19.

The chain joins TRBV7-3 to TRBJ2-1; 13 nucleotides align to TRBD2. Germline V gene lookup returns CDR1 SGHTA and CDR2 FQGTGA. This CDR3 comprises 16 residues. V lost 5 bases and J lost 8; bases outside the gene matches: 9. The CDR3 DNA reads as TGTGCCAGCAGCACAAAAGGACTAGCGGGAGAGGATGAGCAGTTCTTC. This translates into CASSTKGLAGEDEQFF.

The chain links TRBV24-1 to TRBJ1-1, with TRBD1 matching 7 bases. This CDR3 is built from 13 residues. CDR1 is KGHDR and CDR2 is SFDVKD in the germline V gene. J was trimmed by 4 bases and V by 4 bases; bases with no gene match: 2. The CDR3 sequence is CATSDPGGTEAFF. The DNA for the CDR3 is TGTGCCACCAGTGACCCAGGGGGCACTGAAGCTTTCTTT.

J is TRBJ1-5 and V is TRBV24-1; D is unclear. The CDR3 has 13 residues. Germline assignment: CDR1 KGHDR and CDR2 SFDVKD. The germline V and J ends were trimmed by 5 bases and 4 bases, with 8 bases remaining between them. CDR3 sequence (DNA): TGTGCCACCAGTGCTCCGGGGAATCAGCCCCAGCATTTT. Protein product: CATSAPGNQPQHF.

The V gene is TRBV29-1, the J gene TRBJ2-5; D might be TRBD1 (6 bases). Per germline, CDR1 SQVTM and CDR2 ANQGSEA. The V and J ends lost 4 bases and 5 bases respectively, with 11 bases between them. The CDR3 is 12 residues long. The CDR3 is CSVVRGWETQYF. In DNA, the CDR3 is TGCAGCGTTGTTAGGGGGTGGGAGACCCAGTACTTC.

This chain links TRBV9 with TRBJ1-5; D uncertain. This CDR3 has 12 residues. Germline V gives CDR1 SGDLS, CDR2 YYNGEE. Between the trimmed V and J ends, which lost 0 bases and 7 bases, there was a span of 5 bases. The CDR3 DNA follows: TGTGCCAGCAGCGTAGATGGCCAGCCCCAGCATTTT. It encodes CASSVDGQPQHF.

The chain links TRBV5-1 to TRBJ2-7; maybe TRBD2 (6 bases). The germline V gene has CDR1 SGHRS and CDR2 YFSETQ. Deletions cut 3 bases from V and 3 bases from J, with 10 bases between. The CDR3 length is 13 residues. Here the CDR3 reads CASSSGLSYEQYF. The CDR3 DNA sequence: TGCGCCAGCAGCTCGGGACTCAGCTACGAGCAGTACTTC.

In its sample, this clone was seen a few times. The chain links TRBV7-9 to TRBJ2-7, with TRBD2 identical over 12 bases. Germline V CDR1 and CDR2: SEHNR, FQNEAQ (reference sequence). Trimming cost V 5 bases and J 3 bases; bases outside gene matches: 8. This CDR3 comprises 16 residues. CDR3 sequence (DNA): TGTGCCAGCAGCCCGTCCGGGACTAGCGGGCTCTACGAGCAGTACTTC. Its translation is CASSPSGTSGLYEQYF.

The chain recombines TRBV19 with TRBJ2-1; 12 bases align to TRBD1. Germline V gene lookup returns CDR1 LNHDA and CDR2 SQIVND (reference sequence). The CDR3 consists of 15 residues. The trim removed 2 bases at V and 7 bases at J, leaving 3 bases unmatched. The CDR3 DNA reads TGTGCCAGTAGTATAACGGGACAGGGGGCTAATGAGCAGTTCTTC. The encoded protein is CASSITGQGANEQFF.

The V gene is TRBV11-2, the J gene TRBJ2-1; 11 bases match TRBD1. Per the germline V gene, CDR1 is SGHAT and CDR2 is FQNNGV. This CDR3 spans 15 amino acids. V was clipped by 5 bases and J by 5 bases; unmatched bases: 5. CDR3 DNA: TGTGCCAGCAGCACACGGACAGGGGGCAACAATGAGCAGTTCTTC. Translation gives CASSTRTGGNNEQFF.

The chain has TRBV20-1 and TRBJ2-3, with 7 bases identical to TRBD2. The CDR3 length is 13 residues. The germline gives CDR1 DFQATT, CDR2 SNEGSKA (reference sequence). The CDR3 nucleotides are TGCAGAGCCAGTAGCGGGTTTACAGATACGCAGTATTTT. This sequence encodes CRASSGFTDTQYF.

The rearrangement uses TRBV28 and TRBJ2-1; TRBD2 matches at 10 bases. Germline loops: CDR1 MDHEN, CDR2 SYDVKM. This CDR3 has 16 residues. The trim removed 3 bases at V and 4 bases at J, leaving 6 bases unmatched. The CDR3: CASSLYRTSGYNEQFF. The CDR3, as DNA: TGTGCCAGCAGTTTGTATCGGACTAGCGGATACAATGAGCAGTTCTTC.

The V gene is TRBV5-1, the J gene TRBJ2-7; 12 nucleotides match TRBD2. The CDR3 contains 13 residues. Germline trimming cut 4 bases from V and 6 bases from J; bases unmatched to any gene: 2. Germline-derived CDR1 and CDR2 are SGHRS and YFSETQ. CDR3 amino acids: CASSETSGSEQYF. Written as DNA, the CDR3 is TGCGCCAGCAGCGAGACTAGCGGGAGCGAGCAGTACTTC.

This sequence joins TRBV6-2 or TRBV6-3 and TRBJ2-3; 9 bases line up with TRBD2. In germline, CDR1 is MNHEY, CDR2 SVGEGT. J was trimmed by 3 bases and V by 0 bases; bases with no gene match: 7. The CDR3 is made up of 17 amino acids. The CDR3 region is CASSYSPGGRETDTQYF. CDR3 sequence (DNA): TGTGCCAGCAGTTACTCACCCGGCGGGAGGGAAACAGATACGCAGTATTTT.

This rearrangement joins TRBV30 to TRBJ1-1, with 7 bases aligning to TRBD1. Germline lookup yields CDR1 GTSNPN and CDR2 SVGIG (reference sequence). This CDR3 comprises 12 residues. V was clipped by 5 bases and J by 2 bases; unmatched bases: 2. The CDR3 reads CAWDRVNTEAFF. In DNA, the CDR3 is TGTGCCTGGGACAGGGTAAACACTGAAGCTTTCTTT.

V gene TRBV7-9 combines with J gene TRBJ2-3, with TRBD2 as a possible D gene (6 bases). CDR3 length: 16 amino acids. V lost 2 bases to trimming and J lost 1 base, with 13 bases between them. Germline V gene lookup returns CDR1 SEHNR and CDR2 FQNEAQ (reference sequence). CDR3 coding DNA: TGTGCCAGCAGCTTACTGGTTCGCGGGGGCACAGATACGCAGTATTTT. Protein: CASSLLVRGGTDTQYF.

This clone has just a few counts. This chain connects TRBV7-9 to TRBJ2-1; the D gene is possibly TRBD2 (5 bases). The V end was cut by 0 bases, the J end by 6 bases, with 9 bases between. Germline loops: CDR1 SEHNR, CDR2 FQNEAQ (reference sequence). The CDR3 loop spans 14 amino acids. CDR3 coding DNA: TGTGCCAGCAGCTTAGCCACTAGAGGCAATGAGCAGTTCTTC. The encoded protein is CASSLATRGNEQFF.